This paragraph reports one TCR beta chain. Its antigen is as yet unknown. This entry comes from a study of PD-L1 blockade in urothelial cancer. Background on the study: Patients had received 0 to 3 prior chemotherapy regimens. There were a median of approximately 150,000 T cells in blood samples.

Findings and limits, study-wide: Tumor-associated TCR clones expanded more in blood at 3 weeks in patients with durable benefit. Clonality of blood TCR below the median before treatment predicted better survival.

Data came from immunoSEQ multiplex PCR; TCRdb stores just in-frame clones and leaves some out. The sample has some 23,000 clones; about four fifths are singletons. Described time point: peripheral blood 6 weeks after treatment start. The germline gives CDR1 MGHRA, CDR2 YSYEKL. V lost 4 bases and J 6 bases, leaving 22 bases between the germline ends. CDR3 length equals 16 residues. The chain joins TRBV4-1 to TRBJ2-7; tentative D call: TRBD2 (5 bases). The sequence was obtained from a man in his 70s with urothelial cancer. The sequencing here drew on PBMCs, taken around atezolizumab (anti-PD-L1) treatment. Here the CDR3 reads CASSPPADPDVGEQYF. The CDR3 DNA reads as TGCGCCAGCAGCCCCCCAGCGGATCCCGATGTAGGCGAGCAGTACTTC.